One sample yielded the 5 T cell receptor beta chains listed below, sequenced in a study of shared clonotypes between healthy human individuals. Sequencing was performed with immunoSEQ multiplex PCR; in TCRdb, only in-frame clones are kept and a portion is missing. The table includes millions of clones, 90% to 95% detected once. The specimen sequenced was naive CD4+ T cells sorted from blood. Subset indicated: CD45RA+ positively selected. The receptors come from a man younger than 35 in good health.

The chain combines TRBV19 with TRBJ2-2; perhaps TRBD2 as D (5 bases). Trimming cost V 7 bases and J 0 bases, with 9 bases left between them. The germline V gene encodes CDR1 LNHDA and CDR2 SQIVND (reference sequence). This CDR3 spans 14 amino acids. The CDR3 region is CASKDYANTGELFF. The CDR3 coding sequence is TGTGCCAGTAAAGACTACGCGAACACCGGGGAGCTGTTTTTT.

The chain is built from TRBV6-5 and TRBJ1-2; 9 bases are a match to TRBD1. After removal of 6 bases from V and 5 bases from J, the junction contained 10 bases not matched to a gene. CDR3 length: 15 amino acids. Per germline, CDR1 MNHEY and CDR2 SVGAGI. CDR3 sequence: CASSSPGQGKYGYTF. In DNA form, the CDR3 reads TGTGCCAGCAGCTCTCCGGGACAGGGAAAATATGGCTACACCTTC.

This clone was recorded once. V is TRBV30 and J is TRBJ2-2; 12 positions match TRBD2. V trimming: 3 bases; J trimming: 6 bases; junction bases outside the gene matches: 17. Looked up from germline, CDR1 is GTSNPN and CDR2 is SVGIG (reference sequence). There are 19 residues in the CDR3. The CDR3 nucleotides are TGTGCCTGGAGGGAGACTAGCGGGAGTTCGTTTCGTTTGGCCGGGGAGCTGTTTTTT. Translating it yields CAWRETSGSSFRLAGELFF.

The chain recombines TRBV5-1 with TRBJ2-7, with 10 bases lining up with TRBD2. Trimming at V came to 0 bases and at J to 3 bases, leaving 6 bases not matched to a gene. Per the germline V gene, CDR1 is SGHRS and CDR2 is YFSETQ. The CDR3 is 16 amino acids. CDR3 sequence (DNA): TGCGCCAGCAGCTTGGGTAGCGGGGGGTGGAGCTACGAGCAGTACTTC. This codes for CASSLGSGGWSYEQYF.

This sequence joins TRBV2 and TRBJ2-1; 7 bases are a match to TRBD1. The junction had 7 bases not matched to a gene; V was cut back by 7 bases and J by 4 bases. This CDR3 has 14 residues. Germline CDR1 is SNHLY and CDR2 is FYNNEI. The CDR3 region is CASTPGTAYNEQFF. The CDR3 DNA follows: TGTGCCAGCACACCGGGGACAGCGTACAATGAGCAGTTCTTC.